Listed below are T cell receptor beta chains from one sample, sequenced in a study of control samples from healthy donors and cancer patients. Method: immunoSEQ multiplex PCR; TCRdb's copy keeps in-frame clones and lacks some. Of approximately 170,000 clones listed, about 93% are singletons. The sequenced sample was blood. Every receptor here comes from a woman between 25 and 40 years old in good health. Both conserved end residues are part of each CDR3. Fields, in order: clone size, J gene, V gene, D gene, CDR3 protein, CDR3 DNA. The D gene is left open where the match is weak. Size is omitted from some rows. Given values are once, few, many or a class for expanded clones.

clone size: -; J gene: TRBJ2-3; V gene: TRBV4-2; D gene: TRBD1; CDR3 protein: CASSQALRQGSQDTQYF; CDR3 DNA: TGTGCCAGCAGCCAAGCTCTGAGACAGGGAAGTCAAGATACGCAGTATTTT
clone size: -; J gene: TRBJ1-2; V gene: TRBV5-1; D gene: -; CDR3 protein: CASSLDLDGYTF; CDR3 DNA: TGCGCCAGCAGCTTGGACCTGGATGGCTACACCTTC
clone size: -; J gene: TRBJ2-2; V gene: TRBV7-7; D gene: TRBD2; CDR3 protein: CASSLGASGSGTGELFF; CDR3 DNA: TGTGCCAGCAGCTTAGGTGCTAGCGGGAGCGGCACCGGGGAGCTGTTTTTT
clone size: once; J gene: TRBJ2-7; V gene: TRBV21-1; D gene: -; CDR3 protein: CASSKKSTRSGTSYEQYF; CDR3 DNA: TGTGCCAGCAGCAAAAAATCTACGAGGAGCGGGACATCCTACGAGCAGTACTTC
clone size: -; J gene: TRBJ1-1; V gene: TRBV9; D gene: -; CDR3 protein: CASSVDEGSSTEAFF; CDR3 DNA: TGTGCCAGCAGCGTAGATGAGGGATCGAGCACTGAAGCTTTCTTT
clone size: -; J gene: TRBJ1-1; V gene: TRBV13; D gene: -; CDR3 protein: CASSLGGTRGGEAFF; CDR3 DNA: TGTGCCAGCAGCTTAGGAGGGACACGGGGTGGGGAAGCTTTCTTT
clone size: -; J gene: TRBJ1-3; V gene: TRBV28; D gene: -; CDR3 protein: CASSLGGIGGNTIYF; CDR3 DNA: TGTGCCAGCAGTTTGGGTGGAATAGGGGGAAACACCATATATTTT
clone size: -; J gene: TRBJ2-7; V gene: TRBV7-9; D gene: -; CDR3 protein: CASSLYPGGEGF; CDR3 DNA: TGTGCCAGCAGCTTATACCCCGGGGGAGAGGGCTTC
clone size: -; J gene: TRBJ1-1; V gene: TRBV5-8; D gene: -; CDR3 protein: CASSHPPGREAFF; CDR3 DNA: TGTGCCAGCAGCCACCCCCCAGGGCGGGAAGCTTTCTTT
clone size: -; J gene: TRBJ1-2; V gene: TRBV5-6; D gene: -; CDR3 protein: CASSLGGRTMGYTF; CDR3 DNA: TGTGCCAGCAGCTTGGGTGGACGGACTATGGGCTACACCTTC
clone size: -; J gene: TRBJ2-1; V gene: TRBV29-1; D gene: TRBD2; CDR3 protein: CSVSRTSGSNNEQFF; CDR3 DNA: TGCAGCGTTTCGCGGACTAGCGGGAGCAACAATGAGCAGTTCTTC
clone size: -; J gene: TRBJ2-5; V gene: TRBV5-1; D gene: -; CDR3 protein: CASSQRQPQETQYF; CDR3 DNA: TGCGCCAGCAGCCAGAGACAGCCCCAAGAGACCCAGTACTTC
clone size: -; J gene: TRBJ2-2; V gene: TRBV5-1; D gene: -; CDR3 protein: CASSLLSGNTGELFF; CDR3 DNA: TGCGCCAGCAGCTTGCTTAGCGGGAACACCGGGGAGCTGTTTTTT
clone size: -; J gene: TRBJ1-5; V gene: TRBV27; D gene: TRBD1; CDR3 protein: CASSSGGTGYSNQPQHF; CDR3 DNA: TGTGCCAGCAGTTCCGGCGGGACAGGGTATAGCAATCAGCCCCAGCATTTT